This TCR beta chain came from a study of shared clonotypes between healthy human individuals. Study information: Every donor yielded three CD4 naive, three CD4 memory, two CD8 naive and one CD8 memory plate.

Each subset's genomic DNA was shared equally among a number of immunoSEQ plates. Libraries were prepared by immunoSEQ multiplex PCR; TCRdb keeps only in-frame clonotypes and omits some of them. The sample has approximately 2.1 million clones, 80% to 95% seen once; the top ten hold 0.39%. Germline V gene lookup returns CDR1 LGHNA and CDR2 YNFKEQ. This CDR3 spans 15 amino acids. The germline V and J ends were trimmed by 6 bases and 5 bases, with 17 bases remaining between them. The table lists this clone with a count of one. The sequence derives from a man younger than 35 in good health. Some clones in this sample may be carry-over from other donors' samples. This rearrangement joins TRBV4-2 to TRBJ2-1, with a possible D match to TRBD2 (6 bases). The sample taken for sequencing was naive CD4+ T cells from PBMCs. Subset indicated: CD45RA+ positively selected. The CDR3 loop reads CASSQTSLAHNEQFF. CDR3 nucleotide sequence: TGTGCCAGCAGTCAAACCTCCCTAGCGCACAATGAGCAGTTCTTC.